This T cell receptor beta chain was sequenced during a study of blood T cell repertoires in COVID-19. Study-wide context: COVID-19 samples collected from the United States, Italy and Spain covered acute and convalescent phases. From T cells, B-cell-depleted T cells, or PBMCs came the material, which was cDNA or gDNA.

Trimming removed 2 bases from V and 1 base from J, with 11 bases in between. Germline V CDR1 and CDR2: ENHRY, SYGVKD. The length of the CDR3 is 15 residues. Authors' methods: The assay estimated nucleated cells by amplifying reference gene primers. TCRdb keeps only in-frame clones here, not all; method: immunoSEQ multiplex PCR. For V, J and clone size, that table is used; D and trimming come from the DNA. The sample carries around 94,000 clones, 92% recorded once. Sequenced material: peripheral blood. This TCR was recovered from a woman aged 45-59 years with COVID-19, enrolled during active disease. J is TRBJ1-1 and V is TRBV10-3; D is possibly TRBD1 (5 bases). This CDR3 reads CAISEMGGGNTEAFF. The CDR3 DNA reads TGTGCCATCAGTGAGATGGGGGGTGGGAACACTGAAGCTTTCTTT.